This T cell receptor beta chain was sequenced in a study of blood T cell repertoires in COVID-19. Study background: Samples of COVID-19 (acute and convalescent) were obtained from the United States, Italy and Spain. T cells, B-cell-depleted T cells, or PBMCs supplied cDNA or gDNA.

Germline V lookup: CDR1 MGHRA, CDR2 YSYEKL. Trimming removed 5 bases from V and 3 bases from J, with 16 bases in between. This CDR3 comprises 16 residues. How the authors handled the data: Amplification from reference gene primers served as the basis for estimated nucleated cell counts. The assay was immunoSEQ multiplex PCR, and TCRdb's table has in-frame clones only and misses some. V and J calls and clone size follow that table, whereas D and trimming were derived from the DNA. The sample lists roughly 280,000 clones; 86% were seen once. The clonotype comes from a man in his forties with active or convalescent COVID-19. The rearrangement links TRBV4-1 to TRBJ1-4, with D perhaps matching TRBD1 (5 bases). Sequencing was carried out using peripheral blood. The CDR3: CASSLGGERSNEKLFF. CDR3 bases: TGCGCCAGCAGCTTGGGGGGGGAGAGGTCTAATGAAAAACTGTTTTTT.